These 10 T cell receptor beta chains came from one sample sequenced in a study of blood T cell repertoires in COVID-19. Clones were sequenced by immunoSEQ multiplex PCR, and TCRdb holds only the in-frame ones, with some missing. The data hold around 94,000 clones, with 84% observed a single time. Material for sequencing was peripheral blood. The receptors originated from a middle-aged man with active or convalescent COVID-19.

This chain uses TRBV5-6 with TRBJ2-5, with 7 nucleotides matching TRBD2. This CDR3 is 14 amino acids long. The germline V gene encodes CDR1 SGHDT and CDR2 YYEEEE. V gave up 4 bases and J gave up 2 bases; unmatched junction bases: 5. In DNA, the CDR3 is TGTGCCAGCAGCCCAGCGGGGATACAAGAGACCCAGTACTTC. Its translation: CASSPAGIQETQYF.

The V call is TRBV27, the J call TRBJ1-6; no firm D call. The CDR3 totals 16 residues. V was cut by 3 bases and J by 7 bases, with 16 bases left in between. CDR1 and CDR2 (germline): MNHEY, SMNVEV (reference sequence). As DNA, the CDR3 is TGTGCCAGCAGTTTGTCCCACCCAAGCTTAAATTCACCCCTCCACTTT. Its protein product is CASSLSHPSLNSPLHF.

The chain has TRBV30 and TRBJ1-5; 8 positions agree with TRBD1. The CDR3 runs to 14 residues. Germline CDR1 and CDR2: GTSNPN and SVGIG (reference sequence). Germline trimming cut 7 bases from V and 0 bases from J; bases unmatched to any gene: 5. CDR3 protein: CAYQGASSNQPQHF. DNA of the CDR3: TGTGCCTACCAGGGGGCCTCTAGCAATCAGCCCCAGCATTTT.

The rearrangement uses TRBV12-5 and TRBJ1-2; D not certain. This CDR3 region has 13 residues. Trimming removed 0 bases from V and 4 bases from J, with 6 bases in between. Germline CDR1 LGHNT, CDR2 FRNRAP. CDR3 amino acids: CASGLVSGYGYTF. CDR3 DNA: TGTGCTAGTGGTTTGGTATCCGGCTATGGCTACACCTTC.

This sequence joins TRBV4-3 and TRBJ2-2; 8 bases are shared with TRBD2. The junction had 13 bases not matched to a gene; V was cut back by 4 bases and J by 6 bases. The length of the CDR3 is 17 residues. Germline V gives CDR1 LGHNA, CDR2 YSLEER. CDR3: CASSPEGQRGLSGELFF. The CDR3 DNA reads TGCGCCAGCAGCCCCGAGGGGCAGCGGGGGTTATCCGGGGAGCTGTTTTTT.

The count of this clone is one. V usage is TRBV5-4 and J usage is TRBJ1-3; D gene unclear. Germline V lookup: CDR1 SGHNT, CDR2 YYREEE (reference sequence). Trimming stripped 4 bases from V and 0 bases from J, with 14 bases between. The CDR3 extends over 16 amino acids. CDR3 in DNA: TGTGCCAGCAGCGCTTCTGGAGGGTTCTCTGGAAACACCATATATTTT. It translates to CASSASGGFSGNTIYF.

This clone was seen once. This chain joins TRBV20-1 and TRBJ2-3; D not certain. Germline V gives CDR1 DFQATT, CDR2 SNEGSKA (reference sequence). V was pared by 3 bases and J by 5 bases, with 6 bases between. CDR3 size: 11 residues. The CDR3: CSARSLDTQYF. CDR3 DNA sequence: TGCAGTGCTAGGAGCTTAGATACGCAGTATTTT.

The rearrangement uses TRBV3-1 (or the pseudogene TRBV3-2) and TRBJ2-1; TRBD2 matches at 15 bases. The J segment lost 4 bases and the V segment lost 1 base, leaving 2 bases of the junction unmatched. Germline V lookup: CDR1 LGHDT, CDR2 YNNKEL (reference sequence). This CDR3 has 17 residues. DNA of the CDR3: TGTGCCAGCAGCCAAGCGGGACTAGCGGGGGGTTACAATGAGCAGTTCTTC. This translates into CASSQAGLAGGYNEQFF.

The genes are TRBV19 and TRBJ1-4; D is undetermined. The CDR3 extends over 13 amino acids. CDR1 is LNHDA, CDR2 SQIVND, per germline (reference sequence). The V end lost 6 bases, the J end lost 1 base, and 6 bases lay between the germline ends. CDR3 sequence reads: CASRRGTNEKLFF. CDR3 nucleotides: TGTGCCAGTAGGAGAGGAACTAATGAAAAACTGTTTTTT.

The CDR3 sequence is CASSLFAGGRDNEQFF. CDR3 coding DNA: TGTGCCAGCAGTTTATTCGCGGGGGGCCGGGACAATGAGCAGTTCTTC. The chain is built from TRBV27 and TRBJ2-1; 8 bases fit TRBD2. The germline V gene has CDR1 MNHEY and CDR2 SMNVEV (reference sequence). The ends lost 1 base at V and 5 bases at J; junction bases unmatched: 7. This CDR3 region has 16 residues.